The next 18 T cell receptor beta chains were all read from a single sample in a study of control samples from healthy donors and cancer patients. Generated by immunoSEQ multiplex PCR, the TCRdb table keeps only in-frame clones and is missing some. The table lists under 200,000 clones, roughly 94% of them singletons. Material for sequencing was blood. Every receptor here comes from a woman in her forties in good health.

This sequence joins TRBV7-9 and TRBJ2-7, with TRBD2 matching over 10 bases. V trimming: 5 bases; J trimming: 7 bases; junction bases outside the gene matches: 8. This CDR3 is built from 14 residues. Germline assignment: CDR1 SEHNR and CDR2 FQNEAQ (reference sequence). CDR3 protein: CASSLIAGGDEQYF. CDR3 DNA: TGTGCCAGCAGCCTCATAGCGGGAGGAGATGAGCAGTACTTC.

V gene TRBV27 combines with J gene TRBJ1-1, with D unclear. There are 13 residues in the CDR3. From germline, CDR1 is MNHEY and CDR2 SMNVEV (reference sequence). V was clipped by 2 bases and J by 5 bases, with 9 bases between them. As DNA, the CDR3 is TGTGCCAGCAGTTTAGAGAGGCGAACTGAAGCTTTCTTT. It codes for CASSLERRTEAFF.

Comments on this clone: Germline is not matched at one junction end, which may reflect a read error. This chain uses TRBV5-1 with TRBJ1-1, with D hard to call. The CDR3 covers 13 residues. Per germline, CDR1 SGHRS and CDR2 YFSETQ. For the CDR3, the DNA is TGCGCCGGCAGACCGGGCCAGAACACTGAAGCTTTCTTT. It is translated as CAGRPGQNTEAFF.

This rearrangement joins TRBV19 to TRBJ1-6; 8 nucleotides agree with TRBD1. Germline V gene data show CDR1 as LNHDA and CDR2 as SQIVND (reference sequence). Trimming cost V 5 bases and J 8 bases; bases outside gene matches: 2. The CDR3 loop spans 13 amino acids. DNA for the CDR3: TGTGCCAGTAGTGTGGACAGGGATTCACCCCTCCACTTT. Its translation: CASSVDRDSPLHF.

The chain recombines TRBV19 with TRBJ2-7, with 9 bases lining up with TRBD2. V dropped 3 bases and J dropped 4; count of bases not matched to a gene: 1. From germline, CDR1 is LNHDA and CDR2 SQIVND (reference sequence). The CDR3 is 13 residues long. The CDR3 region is CASSMGLAYEQYF. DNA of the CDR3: TGTGCCAGTAGTATGGGACTAGCATACGAGCAGTACTTC.

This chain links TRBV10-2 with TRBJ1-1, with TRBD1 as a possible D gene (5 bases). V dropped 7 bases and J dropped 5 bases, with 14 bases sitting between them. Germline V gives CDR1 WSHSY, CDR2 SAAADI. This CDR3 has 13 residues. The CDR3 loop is CASTQGYSTEAFF. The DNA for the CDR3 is TGCGCCAGCACCCAGGGTTATTCGACTGAAGCTTTCTTT.

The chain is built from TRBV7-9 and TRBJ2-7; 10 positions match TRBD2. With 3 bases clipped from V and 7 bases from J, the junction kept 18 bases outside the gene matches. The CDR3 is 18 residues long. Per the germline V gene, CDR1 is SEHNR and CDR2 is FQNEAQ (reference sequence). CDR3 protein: CASSLPLLVSGGPGEQYF. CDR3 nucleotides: TGTGCCAGCAGCTTGCCCTTGCTGGTTAGCGGGGGGCCTGGGGAGCAGTACTTC.

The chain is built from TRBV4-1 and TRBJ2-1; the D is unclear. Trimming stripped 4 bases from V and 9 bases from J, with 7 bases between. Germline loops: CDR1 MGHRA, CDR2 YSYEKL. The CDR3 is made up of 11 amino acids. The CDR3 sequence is CASSLTGEQFF. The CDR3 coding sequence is TGCGCCAGCAGCCTGACGGGTGAGCAGTTCTTC.

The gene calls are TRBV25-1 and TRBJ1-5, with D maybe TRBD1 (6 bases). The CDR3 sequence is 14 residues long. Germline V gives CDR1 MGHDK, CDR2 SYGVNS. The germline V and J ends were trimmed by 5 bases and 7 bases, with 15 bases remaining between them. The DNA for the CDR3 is TGTGCCAGCAGTCGGGAGGGGGTAGGGCAGCCCCAGCATTTT. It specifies CASSREGVGQPQHF.

CDR3 residues: CASSLRTGPVNEQYF. CDR3 sequence (DNA): TGTGCCAGCAGCTTGAGGACAGGCCCTGTTAACGAGCAGTACTTC. The chain joins TRBV7-2 to TRBJ2-7, with 7 bases fitting TRBD1. The CDR3 is 15 amino acids. The V segment lost 3 bases and the J segment 5 bases; nucleotides outside the gene matches: 10. Germline V lookup: CDR1 SGHTA, CDR2 FQGNSA.

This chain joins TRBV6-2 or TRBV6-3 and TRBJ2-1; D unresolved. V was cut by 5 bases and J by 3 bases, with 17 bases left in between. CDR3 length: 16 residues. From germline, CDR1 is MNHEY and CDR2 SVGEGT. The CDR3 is CASSRSPSIRYNEQFF. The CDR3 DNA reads TGTGCCAGCAGTCGGTCTCCTAGTATCCGCTACAATGAGCAGTTCTTC.

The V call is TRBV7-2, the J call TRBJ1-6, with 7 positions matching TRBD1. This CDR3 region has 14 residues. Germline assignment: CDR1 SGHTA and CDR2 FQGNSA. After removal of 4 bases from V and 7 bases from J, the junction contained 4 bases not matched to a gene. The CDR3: CASSSGTANSPLHF. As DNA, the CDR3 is TGTGCCAGCAGCTCCGGGACAGCAAATTCACCCCTCCACTTT.

CDR3 nucleotide sequence: TGTGCCAGCATAGGAGGGGCACTCGATCAGCCCCAGCATTTT. Amino acid sequence: CASIGGALDQPQHF. This chain connects TRBV2 to TRBJ1-5; D may be TRBD1 (5 bases). There are 14 residues in the CDR3. The V and J ends lost 7 bases and 5 bases respectively, with 15 bases between them. Germline V gene lookup returns CDR1 SNHLY and CDR2 FYNNEI.

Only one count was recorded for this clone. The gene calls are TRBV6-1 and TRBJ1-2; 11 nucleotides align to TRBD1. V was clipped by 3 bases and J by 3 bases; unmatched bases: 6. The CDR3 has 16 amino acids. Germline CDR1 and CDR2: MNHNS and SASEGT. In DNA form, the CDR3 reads TGTGCCAGCAGTGACCCCAGGACAGGGGGCGACTATGGCTACACCTTC. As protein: CASSDPRTGGDYGYTF.

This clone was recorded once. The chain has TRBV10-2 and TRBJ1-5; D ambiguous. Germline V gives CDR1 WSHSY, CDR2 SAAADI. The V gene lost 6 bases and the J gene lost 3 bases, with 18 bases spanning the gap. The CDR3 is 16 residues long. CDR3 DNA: TGCGCCAGCAGGAAAGGCCCCCAGCCGATCAATCAGCCCCAGCATTTT. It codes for CASRKGPQPINQPQHF.

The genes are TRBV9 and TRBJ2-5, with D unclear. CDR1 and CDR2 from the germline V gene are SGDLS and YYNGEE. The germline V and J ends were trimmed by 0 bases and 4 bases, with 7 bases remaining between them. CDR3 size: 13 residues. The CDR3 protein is CASSVAGSETQYF. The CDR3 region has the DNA TGTGCCAGCAGCGTAGCTGGGTCAGAGACCCAGTACTTC.

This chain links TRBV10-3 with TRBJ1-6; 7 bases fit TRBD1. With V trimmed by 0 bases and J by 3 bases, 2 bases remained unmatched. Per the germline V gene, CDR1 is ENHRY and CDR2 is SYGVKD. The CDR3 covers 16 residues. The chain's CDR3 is CAISESSGGYNSPLHF. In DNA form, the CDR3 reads TGTGCCATCAGTGAGTCGTCAGGGGGCTATAATTCACCCCTCCACTTT.

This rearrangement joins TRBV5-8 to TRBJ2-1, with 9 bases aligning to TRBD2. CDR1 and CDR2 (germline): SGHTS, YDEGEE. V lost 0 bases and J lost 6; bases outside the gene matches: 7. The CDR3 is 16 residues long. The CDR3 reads CASSLGTSGLGNEQFF. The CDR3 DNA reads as TGTGCCAGCAGCTTGGGCACTAGCGGGTTAGGCAATGAGCAGTTCTTC.